These T cell receptor beta chains were read from a single sample in a study of long-term antiretroviral therapy in people with HIV. Only in-frame clones appear in the TCRdb table, and some are missing; sequencing was by immunoSEQ multiplex PCR. Counted here are over 15,000 clones, around nine tenths occurring once; the ten biggest clones make up about 10%. The starting material was unsorted PBMCs, obtained 0.5 years after starting antiretroviral therapy. Receptors originate from a man aged 40-49 years with HIV. Each CDR3 is given with its conserved first and last residue. Fields, in order: J gene, clone size, V gene, D gene, CDR3 protein, CDR3 DNA. The D gene is left open where the match is weak. Clone size appears in some rows only: once, few, many, or a class for an expanded clone.

TRBJ2-5 | NA | TRBV5-6 | TRBD1 | CASSLYGQGAIRETQYF | TGTGCCAGCAGCTTGTACGGACAGGGTGCGATAAGAGAGACCCAGTACTTC
TRBJ1-2 | NA | TRBV11-2 | NA | CASSPAGGLNYGYTF | TGTGCCAGCAGCCCCGCTGGCGGTTTAAACTATGGCTACACCTTC
TRBJ1-4 | once | TRBV5-1 | TRBD1 | CASSLVQGATNEKLFF | TGCGCCAGCAGCTTGGTTCAGGGGGCAACTAATGAAAAACTGTTTTTT
TRBJ2-7 | NA | TRBV6-5 | TRBD2 | CASSPTWGGSEQYF | TGTGCCAGCAGCCCTACGTGGGGGGGGTCAGAGCAGTACTTC
TRBJ2-2 | NA | TRBV4-3 | NA | CASSQDWRGPGELFF | TGCGCCAGCAGCCAAGATTGGCGGGGCCCCGGGGAGCTGTTTTTT
TRBJ2-1 | NA | TRBV19 | TRBD2 | CASSILAGGLYNEQFF | TGTGCCAGTAGTATTCTAGCGGGAGGGTTGTACAATGAGCAGTTCTTC
TRBJ1-2 | once | TRBV27 | NA | CASSFLSRDTTLFYGYTF | TGTGCCAGCAGTTTTCTCTCGCGGGACACAACTCTATTCTATGGCTACACCTTC
TRBJ2-7 | NA | TRBV7-9 | NA | CASSLVAANGSYEQYF | TGTGCCAGCAGCTTAGTAGCGGCCAACGGCTCCTACGAGCAGTACTTC
TRBJ1-2 | NA | TRBV7-9 | NA | CASSSTGSRTAIWGYTF | TGTGCCAGCAGCTCAACCGGGTCGAGGACAGCCATCTGGGGCTACACCTTC
TRBJ2-3 | NA | TRBV11-2 | TRBD2 | CASSLREGGADTQYF | TGTGCCAGCAGCTTGCGGGAGGGCGGGGCAGATACGCAGTATTTT
TRBJ1-2 | NA | TRBV25-1 | NA | CASSAQTGNYGYTF | TGTGCCAGCAGTGCACAAACAGGGAACTATGGCTACACCTTC
TRBJ1-5 | NA | TRBV6-1 | NA | CASSRAAQPQHF | TGTGCCAGCAGTAGGGCGGCGCAGCCCCAGCATTTT
TRBJ2-1 | NA | TRBV27 | TRBD2 | CASKWGPGTSGVSSYNEQFF | TGTGCCAGCAAATGGGGACCTGGGACTAGCGGGGTGAGCTCCTACAATGAGCAGTTCTTC
TRBJ1-6 | once | TRBV5-5 | NA | CASSLEWGRMDSPLHF | TGTGCCAGCAGCTTGGAATGGGGCCGCATGGATTCACCCCTCCACTTT
TRBJ1-6 | NA | TRBV14 | NA | CASSHTGTESPLHF | TGTGCCAGCAGCCATACAGGGACGGAGTCACCCCTCCACTTT
TRBJ2-1 | NA | TRBV5-6 | NA | CATYPPDGNEQFF | TGTGCCACCTACCCCCCGGACGGGAATGAGCAGTTCTTC
TRBJ1-2 | NA | TRBV27 | TRBD1 | CASSLLGLEGASGYTF | TGTGCCAGCAGTTTATTAGGGTTGGAGGGGGCGAGTGGCTACACCTTC
TRBJ2-7 | NA | TRBV7-6 | TRBD2 | CASSPKAAGGSYEQYF | TGTGCCAGCAGCCCGAAGGCAGCGGGAGGTTCCTACGAGCAGTACTTC
TRBJ2-3 | NA | TRBV5-1 | NA | CASSWTTTDTQYF | TGCGCCAGCAGCTGGACTACCACAGATACGCAGTATTTT
TRBJ2-7 | once | TRBV5-1 | TRBD1 | CASSLYTGASEQYF | TGCGCCAGCAGCTTGTATACAGGGGCTTCCGAGCAGTACTTC
TRBJ1-2 | NA | TRBV1 | NA | CTTAWTGVFPF | TGCACCACCGCCTGGACAGGGGTTTTCCCCTTC
TRBJ1-4 | NA | TRBV2 | NA | CAGGRGRTNEKLFF | TGTGCCGGAGGCAGGGGCAGAACTAATGAAAAACTGTTTTTT
TRBJ2-3 | once | TRBV18 | TRBD1 | CASSPEQGALADTQYF | TGTGCCAGCTCACCAGAGCAGGGGGCGTTGGCAGATACGCAGTATTTT
TRBJ1-6 | few | TRBV27 | NA | CASRISSYNSPLHF | TGTGCCAGCAGGATAAGCTCCTATAATTCACCCCTCCACTTT
TRBJ2-1 | NA | TRBV11-2 | TRBD1 | CASSLVWGTGMWNEQFF | TGTGCCAGCAGCTTAGTGTGGGGGACAGGGATGTGGAATGAGCAGTTCTTC
TRBJ2-7 | NA | TRBV7-2 | TRBD2 | CASSSQRERIGEQYF | TGTGCCAGCAGCTCCCAGCGGGAGCGGATCGGGGAGCAGTACTTC
TRBJ2-2 | NA | TRBV5-1 | TRBD1 | CASSLVGGDTGELFF | TGCGCCAGCAGCTTGGTAGGGGGCGACACCGGGGAGCTGTTTTTT
TRBJ2-7 | few | TRBV6-1 | NA | CASSVGRGDYEQYF | TGTGCCAGCAGTGTGGGCAGGGGAGACTACGAGCAGTACTTC
TRBJ1-3 | NA | TRBV19 | NA | CASSIAGNTIYF | TGTGCCAGTAGTATCGCTGGAAACACCATATATTTT
TRBJ2-7 | NA | TRBV11-2 | TRBD1 | CASSRPGQNLYEQYF | TGTGCCAGCAGCCGACCGGGACAGAATCTTTACGAGCAGTACTTC
TRBJ1-2 | NA | TRBV19 | TRBD1 | CASSAWDRDGYTF | TGTGCCAGTAGTGCCTGGGACAGGGACGGCTACACCTTC
TRBJ2-7 | NA | TRBV7-8 | NA | CASMGGLEQYF | TGTGCCAGCATGGGGGGGCTGGAGCAGTACTTC
TRBJ2-2 | once | TRBV5-4 | TRBD2 | CASSLTSGRAGWTGELFF | TGTGCCAGCAGCTTGACTAGCGGGAGGGCTGGGTGGACCGGGGAGCTGTTTTTT
TRBJ2-7 | NA | TRBV7-2 | NA | CASSLGGIAEGQYF | TGTGCCAGCAGCTTAGGCGGAATAGCCGAGGGGCAGTACTTC
TRBJ1-6 | NA | TRBV10-2 | TRBD1 | CASRDRMEGPLHF | TGCGCCAGCAGGGACAGGATGGAGGGACCCCTCCACTTT
TRBJ1-2 | NA | TRBV6-1 | NA | CASSEAKIRFYGYTF | TGTGCCAGCAGTGAGGCAAAGATCCGCTTCTATGGCTACACCTTC
TRBJ1-4 | NA | TRBV6-5 | NA | CASSYGQTENNEKLFF | TGTGCCAGCAGTTACGGTCAGACAGAGAATAATGAAAAACTGTTTTTT
TRBJ1-3 | NA | TRBV7-2 | TRBD1 | CASSLTGATGNTIYF | TGTGCCAGCAGCTTGACAGGGGCAACTGGAAACACCATATATTTT
TRBJ1-1 | NA | TRBV28 | NA | CASTALTNTEAFF | TGTGCCAGCACCGCTCTTACGAACACTGAAGCTTTCTTT
TRBJ1-2 | NA | TRBV5-4 | NA | CASSLEGGGYTF | TGTGCCAGCAGCTTGGAAGGAGGCGGCTACACCTTC
TRBJ1-2 | medium-sized | TRBV27 | NA | CASSFSFGTQMETF | TGTGCCAGCAGTTTTTCTTTTGGGACCCAAATGGAGACCTTC
TRBJ2-3 | NA | TRBV7-9 | NA | CASSLPWTEKYTDTQYF | TGTGCCAGCAGCTTACCGTGGACAGAGAAATACACAGATACGCAGTATTTT
TRBJ2-7 | medium-sized | TRBV28 | NA | CASSLLESLGTEQYF | TGTGCCAGCAGTTTACTTGAATCCCTCGGGACCGAGCAGTACTTC